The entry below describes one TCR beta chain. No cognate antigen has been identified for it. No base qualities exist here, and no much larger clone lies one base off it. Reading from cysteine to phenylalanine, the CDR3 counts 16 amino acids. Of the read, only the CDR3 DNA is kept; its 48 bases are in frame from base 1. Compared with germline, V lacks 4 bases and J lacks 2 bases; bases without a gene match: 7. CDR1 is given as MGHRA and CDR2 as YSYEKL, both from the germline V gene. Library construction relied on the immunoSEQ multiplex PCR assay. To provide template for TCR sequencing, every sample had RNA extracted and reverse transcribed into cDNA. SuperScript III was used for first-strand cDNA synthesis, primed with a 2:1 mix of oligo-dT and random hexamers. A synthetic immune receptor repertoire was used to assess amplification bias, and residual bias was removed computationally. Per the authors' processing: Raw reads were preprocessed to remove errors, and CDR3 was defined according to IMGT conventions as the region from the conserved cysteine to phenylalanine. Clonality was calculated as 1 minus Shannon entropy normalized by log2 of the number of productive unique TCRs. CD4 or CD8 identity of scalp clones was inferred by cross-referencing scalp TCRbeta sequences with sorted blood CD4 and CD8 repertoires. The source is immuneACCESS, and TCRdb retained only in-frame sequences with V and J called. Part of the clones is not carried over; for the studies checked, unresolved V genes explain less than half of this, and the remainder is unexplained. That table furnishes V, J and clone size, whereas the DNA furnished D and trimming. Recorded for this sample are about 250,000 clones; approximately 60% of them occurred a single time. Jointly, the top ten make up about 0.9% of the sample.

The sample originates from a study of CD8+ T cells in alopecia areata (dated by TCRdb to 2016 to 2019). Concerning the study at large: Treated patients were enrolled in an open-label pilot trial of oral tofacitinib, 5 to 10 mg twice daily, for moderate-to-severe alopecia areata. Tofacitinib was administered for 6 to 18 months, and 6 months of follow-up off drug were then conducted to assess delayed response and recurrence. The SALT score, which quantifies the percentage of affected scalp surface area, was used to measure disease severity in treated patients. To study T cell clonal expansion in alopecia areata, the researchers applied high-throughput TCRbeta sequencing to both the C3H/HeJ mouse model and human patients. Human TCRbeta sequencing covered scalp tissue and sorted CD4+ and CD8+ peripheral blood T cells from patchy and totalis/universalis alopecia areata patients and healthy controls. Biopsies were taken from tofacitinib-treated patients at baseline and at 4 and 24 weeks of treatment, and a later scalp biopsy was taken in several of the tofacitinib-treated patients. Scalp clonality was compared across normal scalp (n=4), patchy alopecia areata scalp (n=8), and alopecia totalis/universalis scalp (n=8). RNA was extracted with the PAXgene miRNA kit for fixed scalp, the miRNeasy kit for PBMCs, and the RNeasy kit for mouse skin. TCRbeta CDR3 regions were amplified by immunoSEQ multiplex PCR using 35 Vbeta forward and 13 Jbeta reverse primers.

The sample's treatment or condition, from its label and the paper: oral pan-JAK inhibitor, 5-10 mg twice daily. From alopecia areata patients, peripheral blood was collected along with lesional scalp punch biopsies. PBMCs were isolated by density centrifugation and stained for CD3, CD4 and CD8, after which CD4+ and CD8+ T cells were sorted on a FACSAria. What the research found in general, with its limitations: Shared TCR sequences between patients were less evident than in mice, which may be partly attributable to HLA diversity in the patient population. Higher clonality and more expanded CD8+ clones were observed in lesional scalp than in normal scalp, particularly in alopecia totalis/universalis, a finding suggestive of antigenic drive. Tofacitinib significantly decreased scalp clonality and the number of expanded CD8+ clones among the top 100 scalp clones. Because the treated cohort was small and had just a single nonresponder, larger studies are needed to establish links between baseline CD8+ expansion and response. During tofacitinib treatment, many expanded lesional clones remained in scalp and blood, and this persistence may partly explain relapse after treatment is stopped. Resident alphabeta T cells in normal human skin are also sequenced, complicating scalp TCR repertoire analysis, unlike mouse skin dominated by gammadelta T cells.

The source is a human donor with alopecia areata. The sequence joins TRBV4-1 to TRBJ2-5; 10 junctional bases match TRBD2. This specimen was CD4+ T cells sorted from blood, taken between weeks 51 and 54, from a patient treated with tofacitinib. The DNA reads TGCGCCAGCAGCCGCATACTAGCGGGGAGTCAAGAGACCCAGTACTTC. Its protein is CASSRILAGSQETQYF.